The T cell receptor (beta chain) described here comes from a study of T cell responses to AZD1222 COVID-19 vaccine. The assay was immunoSEQ multiplex PCR, and TCRdb's table has in-frame clones only and misses some. The sample carries approximately 70,000 clones, 80% to 90% recorded once. The sequence came from an adult in good health. Material: peripheral blood, obtained on day 0 of AZD1222 vaccination.

As DNA, the CDR3 is TGTGCCAGCTCACCGGGACAGGTTACCTATGGCTACACCTTC. Amino acid sequence: CASSPGQVTYGYTF. The rearrangement uses TRBV18 and TRBJ1-2, with TRBD1 matching over 8 bases. V gave up 3 bases and J gave up 4 bases; unmatched junction bases: 4. Germline-derived CDR1 and CDR2 are KGHSH and LQKENI. This CDR3 region has 14 residues. The variable domain in full, completed from reference TRBV18 and TRBJ1-2, reads NAGVMQNPRHLVRRRGQEARLRCSPMKGHSHVYWYRQLPEEGLKFMVYLQKENIIDESGMPKERFSAEFPKEGPSILRIQQVVRGDSAAYFCASSPGQVTYGYTFGSGTRLTVV.